The 20 T cell receptor beta chains below were found in one sample sequenced in a study of T cell responses to AZD1222 COVID-19 vaccine (dated by TCRdb to the early 2020s). The time point tag for this specimen amounts to: baseline before first vaccination. Library preparation was by the immunoSEQ multiplex PCR assay. Drawn from immuneACCESS, this table holds only the in-frame rearrangements with V and J called that TCRdb kept. Clones are partly lost; checked studies trace under half to an unresolved V gene and leave the rest unexplained. The sample profile shows 95,000 to 150,000 clones; about 87% of them were found once. The top ten hold about 5.6% of the sample. This specimen was peripheral blood, taken on day 0 of AZD1222 vaccination. All receptors derive from an adult in good health.

V usage is TRBV19 and J usage is TRBJ2-1, with D perhaps matching TRBD2 (5 bases). With 7 bases removed from V and 5 bases from J, the gap between germline ends came to 21 bases. Germline CDR1 LNHDA, CDR2 SQIVND (reference sequence). The CDR3 length is 16 residues. CDR3 DNA sequence: TGTGCCAGTAATAGAATAGGGAGTACGACCAACAATGAGCAGTTCTTC. Amino acids: CASNRIGSTTNNEQFF.

The V call is TRBV16, the J call TRBJ1-2; D is unclear. The germline CDR1 and CDR2 sequences are KGHSY and FQNENV. The CDR3 has 14 residues. V was trimmed by 0 bases and J by 0 bases, leaving 5 bases between them. CDR3 sequence: CASSQSRANYGYTF. The CDR3 DNA reads as TGTGCCAGCAGCCAATCGCGAGCTAACTATGGCTACACCTTC.

The V gene is TRBV2, the J gene TRBJ2-5, with 8 bases that match TRBD1. The CDR3 covers 15 residues. With 4 bases clipped from V and 4 bases from J, the junction kept 8 bases outside the gene matches. From germline, CDR1 is SNHLY and CDR2 FYNNEI. CDR3 coding DNA: TGTGCCAGCAGTGTTTCTCCGGGACAGGCAGAGACCCAGTACTTC. It yields the protein CASSVSPGQAETQYF.

The gene calls are TRBV3-1 (or the pseudogene TRBV3-2) and TRBJ2-2, with a tentative D call TRBD2 (6 bases). Per the germline V gene, CDR1 is LGHDT and CDR2 is YNNKEL (reference sequence). V lost 5 bases, J lost 7 bases, and 8 bases lay in between. CDR3 length equals 12 residues. The CDR3 sequence is CASSSSVGELFF. CDR3 nucleotides: TGTGCCAGCAGCTCTAGCGTCGGGGAGCTGTTTTTT.

This chain uses TRBV19 with TRBJ2-7; 7 positions match TRBD1. This CDR3 region has 15 residues. The V segment lost 6 bases and the J segment 0 bases; nucleotides outside the gene matches: 8. Germline CDR1 and CDR2: LNHDA and SQIVND (reference sequence). The CDR3 nucleotides read TGTGCCAGTAGCCCCGCCGGGACAGTCTCCTACGAGCAGTACTTC. Protein: CASSPAGTVSYEQYF.

The chain joins TRBV24-1 to TRBJ2-7; D gene uncertain. Between the trimmed V and J ends, which lost 5 bases and 1 base, there was a span of 14 bases. The CDR3 runs to 15 residues. CDR1 KGHDR and CDR2 SFDVKD come from the germline V gene. CDR3 bases: TGTGCCACCAGTGTCAAGGGCACCATTTCCTACGAGCAGTACTTC. It translates to CATSVKGTISYEQYF.

This clone came up once. The gene calls are TRBV7-9 and TRBJ2-6; D assignment may be TRBD1 or TRBD2 (5 bases each). The germline CDR1 and CDR2 sequences are SEHNR and FQNEAQ (reference sequence). The CDR3 covers 19 residues. V was clipped by 5 bases and J by 1 base, with 21 bases between them. The CDR3 spells CASSRPGPFSRSGANVLTF. The CDR3 region has the DNA TGTGCCAGCAGCAGACCGGGGCCCTTTTCGAGATCTGGGGCCAACGTCCTGACTTTC. The whole variable domain, remainder taken from reference TRBV7-9 and TRBJ2-6, is DTGVSQNPRHKITKRGQNVTFRCDPISEHNRLYWYRQTLGQGPEFLTYFQNEAQLEKSRLLSDRFSAERPKGSFSTLEIQRTEQGDSAMYLCASSRPGPFSRSGANVLTFGAGSRLTVL.

The chain joins TRBV5-5 to TRBJ1-5; TRBD1 might be the D (5 bases). The V end was cut by 0 bases, the J end by 7 bases, with 14 bases between. Germline CDR1 is SGHKS and CDR2 is YYEKEE (reference sequence). The CDR3 is made up of 15 amino acids. In nucleotides, the CDR3 is TGTGCCAGCAGCTTGGACCCGGGAAGACAGCAGCCCCAGCATTTT. It specifies CASSLDPGRQQPQHF.

This clone occurred once. The same CDR3 is also encoded by other DNA sequences in this sample. The V gene is TRBV7-9, the J gene TRBJ1-5; TRBD1 matches at 7 bases. CDR3 length: 14 residues. Germline V lookup: CDR1 SEHNR, CDR2 FQNEAQ (reference sequence). With 5 bases clipped from V and 4 bases from J, the junction kept 5 bases outside the gene matches. The CDR3 DNA follows: TGTGCCAGCAGCCTCGGGACAGCGAATCAGCCCCAGCATTTT. Its protein product is CASSLGTANQPQHF.

The chain links TRBV5-1 to TRBJ2-2, with 15 bases identical to TRBD2. The CDR3 spans 18 residues. The trim removed 6 bases at V and 4 bases at J, leaving 10 bases unmatched. Germline lookup yields CDR1 SGHRS and CDR2 YFSETQ. The CDR3 nucleotides read TGCGCCAGCAACCCGGGACTAGCGGGAGGAATGGGCACCGGGGAGCTGTTTTTT. This encodes CASNPGLAGGMGTGELFF.

The CDR3 protein is CASSFWGAGTNEKLFF. CDR3 coding DNA: TGTGCCAGCAGTTTTTGGGGCGCCGGAACTAATGAAAAACTGTTTTTT. This chain connects TRBV27 to TRBJ1-4; the D gene is possibly TRBD1 (5 bases). The germline gives CDR1 MNHEY, CDR2 SMNVEV (reference sequence). The CDR3 has 16 residues. Trimming removed 3 bases from V and 1 base from J, with 12 bases in between.

This chain uses TRBV2 with TRBJ2-7; 9 positions agree with TRBD2. Germline CDR1 and CDR2: SNHLY and FYNNEI. The CDR3 runs to 11 residues. Unmatched junction bases numbered 0, after V lost 6 bases and J lost 6 bases. The CDR3 nucleotides are TGTGCCAGCAGGACTAGCGGCGAGCAGTACTTC. It codes for CASRTSGEQYF.

The chain combines TRBV9 with TRBJ2-1; D possibly corresponds to TRBD2 (6 bases). The germline V gene has CDR1 SGDLS and CDR2 YYNGEE. V was pared by 0 bases and J by 9 bases, with 16 bases between. The CDR3 loop spans 15 amino acids. The CDR3 coding sequence is TGTGCCAGCAGCGTAGCTACAGCGGGCTTGGGTGAGCAGTTCTTC. Translated, it gives CASSVATAGLGEQFF.

This clone has just one count. The V call is TRBV19, the J call TRBJ1-5; 11 bases agree with TRBD1. Germline values: CDR1 LNHDA, CDR2 SQIVND (reference sequence). With 6 bases clipped from V and 5 bases from J, the junction kept 3 bases outside the gene matches. The CDR3 has 14 amino acids. The CDR3: CASRGTGGHQPQHF. Written as DNA, the CDR3 is TGTGCCAGTAGGGGGACAGGGGGACATCAGCCCCAGCATTTT. Together with reference TRBV19 and TRBJ1-5, the CDR3 gives the full variable domain: DGGITQSPKYLFRKEGQNVTLSCEQNLNHDAMYWYRQDPGQGLRLIYYSQIVNDFQKGDIAEGYSVSREKKESFPLTVTSAQKNPTAFYLCASRGTGGHQPQHFGDGTRLSIL.

This clone was observed a handful of times. The chain uses TRBV4-1 and TRBJ2-1; maybe TRBD2 (6 bases). Germline CDR1 and CDR2: MGHRA and YSYEKL. This CDR3 has 17 residues. Trimming left V 0 bases short and J 3 bases short, with 15 bases between. The CDR3 loop reads CASSQDPIAEDYNEQFF. In DNA form, the CDR3 reads TGCGCCAGCAGCCAAGATCCAATAGCGGAGGACTACAATGAGCAGTTCTTC.

The table lists this clone with a few counts. The chain is built from TRBV7-9 and TRBJ1-6, with D hard to call. The germline V gene encodes CDR1 SEHNR and CDR2 FQNEAQ (reference sequence). Between the trimmed V and J ends, which lost 5 bases and 7 bases, there was a span of 18 bases. The CDR3 covers 16 residues. The CDR3 bases are TGTGCCAGCAGCCCCTACGCAGGTAGCGAAAATTCACCCCTCCACTTT. Translation gives CASSPYAGSENSPLHF.

The V gene is TRBV18, the J gene TRBJ2-1; 11 bases match TRBD1. Germline V gene sequence: CDR1 KGHSH, CDR2 LQKENI. The CDR3 loop spans 16 amino acids. The ends lost 5 bases at V and 9 bases at J; junction bases unmatched: 12. The CDR3 coding sequence is TGTGCCAGCTCATCTTCCGGGACAGGGGGTTCGGGTGAGCAGTTCTTC. Translation: CASSSSGTGGSGEQFF.

The rearrangement links TRBV29-1 to TRBJ2-7, with 12 bases fitting TRBD2. After removal of 1 base from V and 5 bases from J, the junction contained 6 bases not matched to a gene. This CDR3 has 15 residues. From germline, CDR1 is SQVTM and CDR2 ANQGSEA. The CDR3, as DNA: TGCAGCGTTGAAGTCCTAGCGGGAGGGTCGGACGAGCAGTACTTC. It yields the protein CSVEVLAGGSDEQYF.

The rearrangement joins TRBV12-3 or TRBV12-4 to TRBJ1-1; D remains unclear. The CDR3 totals 12 residues. The ends were cut back, 6 bases at V and 4 bases at J, with 9 bases in the middle. CDR3 coding DNA: TGTGCCAGCAGGTTTGGTCCCACTGAAGCTTTCTTT. It codes for CASRFGPTEAFF.

This chain connects TRBV9 to TRBJ1-2; unclear D gene. Trimming removed 0 bases at V and 4 bases at J, with 4 bases between. CDR3 length equals 12 residues. In germline, CDR1 is SGDLS, CDR2 YYNGEE. The CDR3 DNA sequence: TGTGCCAGCAGCGTAGGGTCCTATGGCTACACCTTC. Protein sequence: CASSVGSYGYTF.